The clone carrying this T cell receptor beta chain came up a few times. Its antigen is undetermined. The data derive from a study of CD8 T cells in ankylosing spondylitis. Points from the study as a whole: Earlier work had already found some motif variants in reactive arthritis synovial fluid and blood. A TCR beta motif of about eight highly homologous variants seemed to mark ankylosing spondylitis blood. Disease-associated clonotypes exhibited CD8+ identity and were relatively infrequent in peripheral blood.

In making TCR beta libraries, quantitative 5'-RACE with molecular barcodes was used. TCRdb independently ran MiXCR on the 5' RACE reads; one entry per CDR3 protein. The profile shows fewer than 250,000 distinct CDR3 sequences, about 10% of them singletons. The CDR3 has 14 residues. The germline CDR1 and CDR2 sequences are MDHEN and SYDVKM. V was trimmed by 7 bases and J by 2 bases, leaving 14 bases between them. This chain joins TRBV28 and TRBJ1-1; D unclear. Material: blood, either unsorted or a sorted T cell fraction (not recorded which). The sequence was collected from a male donor with ankylosing spondylitis or in good health (not recorded which). CDR3 nucleotide sequence: TGTGCCAGCACCCCTGCGGGAGCAAACACTGAAGCTTTCTTT. Protein sequence: CASTPAGANTEAFF.